Described below is a single T cell receptor (beta chain) sequence and its context. Its antigen is unknown. Base qualities are not recorded, but no much larger clone differs from it by a single base. This record comes from a study of OX40 agonist ivuxolimab in advanced cancers. For context, the study as a whole: Ivuxolimab was an agonistic, fully human IgG2 monoclonal antibody directed against OX40 (CD134), a costimulatory receptor. Of the approximately 50 patients in dose escalation, some 20 had hepatocellular carcinoma, approximately 15 had melanoma, 9 had renal cell carcinoma and 9 had head and neck cancer. Peripheral TCRbeta sequencing was intended to test whether TCR sequence diversity was altered and clonal T-cell expansion was caused by ivuxolimab. Partial responses occurred in three dose-escalation patients, of whom one had hepatocellular carcinoma and two had cutaneous melanoma. The monotherapy dose-escalation portion (N of about 50 patients) of the phase I ivuxolimab trial is reported in the paper. Prior anti-PD-1, anti-PD-L1 or anti-CTLA-4 therapy was permitted, and checkpoint inhibitors had been received by around 39% of dose-escalation patients. The dose-escalation cohort was roughly 87% male with a mean age of approximately 60 years, ranging from roughly 20 to 80. Intravenous ivuxolimab was administered to patients every 2 weeks at six dose levels: 0.01, 0.1, 0.3, 1.5, 3 and 10 mg/kg.

The CDR3 starts with the cysteine, ends with the phenylalanine, and has 13 residues. The sequence is cut down to CDR3 DNA, 39 bases in frame from base 1. Trimming leaves V shorter by 6 bases and J shorter by 7 bases, with the junction holding 6 bases beyond the gene matches. CDR1 MNHEY and CDR2 SVGAGI were looked up in the germline V gene. Overall results and qualifications from the work: At doses of 0.1 to 3.0 mg/kg, clonal expansion of both CD4+ and CD8+ T cells in blood was seen between baseline and week 6. Partial responders in the 0.1-3.0 mg/kg groups had among the lowest normalized peripheral clonal expansion, especially among CD8+ T cells. The antigen specificity of the clonally expanded peripheral T cells was not determined. Low levels of normalized T-cell clonal expansion were also shown by some nonresponding patients. After ivuxolimab, expanded clones were on average more numerous among CD8+ T cells than among CD4+ T cells.

Patients with autoimmune disease history or receiving systemic immunosuppression were excluded from the trial. Peripheral blood for TCR sequencing was drawn from every dose cohort at baseline, at cycle 4 day 1 and at cycle 7 day 1. The samples were taken from a phase I, first-in-human, multicenter, open-label dose-escalation trial of ivuxolimab. Adults with locally advanced or metastatic melanoma, renal cell, hepatocellular, or head and neck squamous cell carcinoma were enrolled in the trial. Before TCR sequencing, CD4+ T cells and CD8+ T cells from peripheral blood were sorted into separate populations. Genomic DNA was extracted from sorted cells for sequencing of the TCRbeta CDR3 region. The immunoSEQ Assay was used to sequence the TCRbeta CDR3 regions. This immuneACCESS table, as held by TCRdb, lists in-frame sequences with V and J called but not all clones. Of the missing ones, under half trace to an unresolved V gene in checked studies; the others have no known cause. The sample records tens of thousands of clones, 92% of which are singletons. The ten most abundant clones make up around 15% of the sample.

The sequence came from an adult with an advanced solid tumor such as melanoma, head and neck, liver or kidney cancer. Here the chain combines TRBV6-5 and TRBJ1-2; 9 bases in the middle match TRBD1. The source material was CD4+ or CD8+ T cells sorted from blood, sampled in a trial of the OX40 agonist ivuxolimab. The DNA sequence is as follows: TGTGCCAGCAGCCCGGACAGGGGTGGTGGCTACACCTTC. This is translated as CASSPDRGGGYTF.